These 4 T cell receptor beta chains originate from one sample sequenced in a study of blood T cell repertoires in COVID-19. Some clones are missing from TCRdb's copy, which holds only in-frame ones; the method was immunoSEQ multiplex PCR. The repertoire holds hundreds of thousands of clones, with 70% to 90% as singletons. Sequenced input: peripheral blood. The receptor set was obtained from an older woman with COVID-19, enrolled during active disease.

V is TRBV5-5 and J is TRBJ2-7, with D possibly being TRBD1 (6 bases). Germline CDR1 and CDR2: SGHKS and YYEKEE (reference sequence). The CDR3 is 13 amino acids. V was pared by 0 bases and J by 5 bases, with 9 bases between. Written as DNA, the CDR3 is TGTGCCAGCAGCTTGGACAGGGTGCACGAGCAGTACTTC. It specifies CASSLDRVHEQYF.

This clone is judged medium-sized (0.01 to 0.1%). The chain uses TRBV28 and TRBJ1-6; D is ambiguous. CDR1 MDHEN and CDR2 SYDVKM come from the germline V gene. This CDR3 contains 14 residues. V was pared by 7 bases and J by 8 bases, with 15 bases between. The CDR3 here is CASNRPSDYSPLHF. The CDR3 region has the DNA TGTGCCAGCAATAGGCCATCGGACTATTCACCCCTCCACTTT. The variable domain in full, with the rest retrieved from reference TRBV28 and TRBJ1-6, is DVKVTQSSRYLVKRTGEKVFLECVQDMDHENMFWYRQDPGLGLRLIYFSYDVKMKEKGDIPEGYSVSREKKERFSLILESASTNQTSMYLCASNRPSDYSPLHFGNGTRLTVT.

The V call is TRBV18, the J call TRBJ2-7, with D perhaps TRBD1 (6 bases). The germline V gene has CDR1 KGHSH and CDR2 LQKENI. The germline V and J ends were trimmed by 4 bases and 6 bases, with 19 bases remaining between them. The CDR3 length is 15 residues. The CDR3 nucleotides read TGTGCCAGCTCACTAAGTCAGGGGCGAAGGATCGAGCAGTACTTC. It specifies CASSLSQGRRIEQYF.

This chain uses TRBV19 with TRBJ1-3, with a weak D call TRBD1 (6 bases). Germline V CDR1 and CDR2: LNHDA, SQIVND (reference sequence). The CDR3 runs 16 residues. Trimming shortened V by 5 bases and J by 0 bases, and 14 bases separated the two germline ends. In DNA, the CDR3 is TGTGCCAGTAGTCAGCCCCAGGGGCCCTCTGGAAACACCATATATTTT. Its protein product is CASSQPQGPSGNTIYF.